A selection of T cell receptor beta chains follows, all from one sample in a study of cytomegalovirus exposure and HLA in healthy donors. The method was immunoSEQ multiplex PCR; TCRdb's version includes in-frame clones alone and lacks a portion of them. Here the sample table reports about 51,000 clones. Sequenced sample: PBMCs. These TCRs come from a man aged 35 to 55 in good health and CMV-seropositive. The CDR3 runs from the conserved cysteine through the conserved F or W. The D gene is left open where the match is weak.

>TRBD2|TRBV6-6|TRBJ2-7
TGTGCCAGCAGTGGGACTAGCACCGGCGGGGAGCAGTACTTC
CASSGTSTGGEQYF
>TRBD1|TRBV5-1|TRBJ2-5
TGCGCCAGCAGCCCGCTCCCCGGGACAGGGTGGGAGACCCAGTACTTC
CASSPLPGTGWETQYF
>TRBD1|TRBV5-3|TRBJ1-2
TGTGCCAGAAGCTTGGAAGGCAGGGGGCCCGCCAACTATGGCTACACCTTC
CARSLEGRGPANYGYTF
>NA|TRBV30|TRBJ2-3
TGTGCCTGGAGTGTATGGGCCCTCCGAACGCAGTATTTT
CAWSVWALRTQYF
>TRBD1|TRBV6-6|TRBJ1-2
TGTGCCAGCAGTTTCGGGACAGTTTATGGCTACACCTTC
CASSFGTVYGYTF
>NA|TRBV27|TRBJ2-1
TGTGCCAGCAGTTTGGGGGCGGATTATAATGATGAGCAGTTCTTC
CASSLGADYNDEQFF
>TRBD1|TRBV6-5|TRBJ2-5
TGTGCCAGCAGTCCTACAGGGGGCAGGGAGACCCAGTACTTC
CASSPTGGRETQYF
>TRBD1|TRBV7-3|TRBJ1-2
TGTGCCAGCAGCTTAGGTGGGACAGGGGATGGCTACACCTTC
CASSLGGTGDGYTF
>TRBD1|TRBV30|TRBJ2-5
TGTGCCTGGACTCTACAGGGGGAAATAAGGGTAGAGACCCAGTACTTC
CAWTLQGEIRVETQYF
>NA|TRBV5-1|TRBJ1-2
TGCGCCAGCAGCCCTCTCACAGCTAACTATGGCTACACCTTC
CASSPLTANYGYTF
>TRBD1|TRBV27|TRBJ1-6
TGTGCCAGCAGGTCGGGGACAGGGAGTAATTCACCCCTCCACTTT
CASRSGTGSNSPLHF
>TRBD1|TRBV29-1|TRBJ2-3
TGCAACGGACAGGGGGACGCAGATACGCAGTATTTT
CNGQGDADTQYF
>NA|TRBV19|TRBJ1-1
TGTGCCAGTAGTATTTCACACAACACTGAAGCTTTCTTT
CASSISHNTEAFF
>NA|TRBV5-1|TRBJ2-1
TGCGCCAGCAGCCCGGACAGTTACAATGAGCAGTTCTTC
CASSPDSYNEQFF
>NA|TRBV18|TRBJ1-5
TGTGCCAGCTCAAAGGGGAATGCACGCAATCAGCCCCAGCATTTT
CASSKGNARNQPQHF
>NA|TRBV28|TRBJ1-4
TGTGCCAGCAGTTTGGTAGTCGATGAAAAACTGTTTTTT
CASSLVVDEKLFF
>NA|TRBV4-3|TRBJ2-3
TGCGCCAGCAGCCAAGACGACAGGTCCTACACAGATACGCAGTATTTT
CASSQDDRSYTDTQYF
>NA|TRBV4-1|TRBJ2-1
TGCGCCAGCAGCCAAGATAGGAGGGGGGGCCTCTACAATGAGCAGTTCTTC
CASSQDRRGGLYNEQFF
>NA|TRBV7-8|TRBJ2-2
TGTGCCAGCAGCTTATTGCTCAGGGGACGGACCGGGGAGCTGTTTTTT
CASSLLLRGRTGELFF
>TRBD1|TRBV28|TRBJ1-4
TGTGCCAGCACCCTGACAGGGACTAATGAAAAACTGTTTTTT
CASTLTGTNEKLFF
>NA|TRBV5-1|TRBJ2-5
TGCGCCAGCAGCTTGGCCGGGAGTGGGGACCAAGAGACCCAGTACTTC
CASSLAGSGDQETQYF
>NA|TRBV11-2|TRBJ2-7
TGTGCCAGCAGCTTAGGTGTAACTAGTCTCTACGAGCAGTACTTC
CASSLGVTSLYEQYF
>TRBD2|TRBV5-1|TRBJ2-2
TGCGCCAGCAGCCATCTAGCGGGGGGGCCCACCGGGGAGCTGTTTTTT
CASSHLAGGPTGELFF
>TRBD1|TRBV5-1|TRBJ2-7
TGCGCCAGCAGCTTAGGACAGGGGGACCACGAGCAGTACTTC
CASSLGQGDHEQYF
>NA|TRBV9|TRBJ1-1
TGTGCCAGCAGCGTAAGCGGAAGAGGCACTGAAGCTTTCTTT
CASSVSGRGTEAFF
>TRBD1|TRBV19|TRBJ1-2
TGTGCCAGTAGTCGGGACAGGTTGTATGGCTACACCTTC
CASSRDRLYGYTF
>NA|TRBV5-6|TRBJ1-6
TGTGCCAGCAGCTTGGTTCAGGGAAATTCACCCCTCCACTTT
CASSLVQGNSPLHF
>TRBD2|TRBV5-4|TRBJ2-5
TGTGCCAGCAGCTCGAGACTAGCGGGATCCCAAGAGACCCAGTACTTC
CASSSRLAGSQETQYF
>TRBD1|TRBV5-1|TRBJ2-5
TGCGCCAGCAGCCAAGACAGGGTAGGGCAAGAGACCCAGTACTTC
CASSQDRVGQETQYF
>TRBD2|TRBV4-1|TRBJ2-7
TGCGCCAGCAGCCAAGACGGGGGGATAGTCTACGAGCAGTACTTC
CASSQDGGIVYEQYF
>NA|TRBV7-6|TRBJ2-5
TGTGCCAGCAGCCCGACACCAGGGACTCCGTCTAGGGAGACCCAGTACTTC
CASSPTPGTPSRETQYF
>NA|TRBV19|TRBJ2-7
TGTGCCAGTAGTGGGACTGGCCAAAAGGCCGCTGAGCAGTACTTC
CASSGTGQKAAEQYF
>TRBD1|TRBV28|TRBJ2-5
TGTGCCAGCAGTTTAGGCACAGGGGTAGAGACCCAGTACTTC
CASSLGTGVETQYF
>TRBD1|TRBV7-6|TRBJ2-7
TGTGCCAGCAGCTCGGGACAGGATGGGTACGAGCAGTACTTC
CASSSGQDGYEQYF
>NA|TRBV7-2|TRBJ1-1
TGTGCCAGCAGCTCCCCAGACACGAACACTGAAGCTTTCTTT
CASSSPDTNTEAFF
>NA|TRBV6-4|TRBJ1-1
TGTGCCAGCAGTGGTCGGGGTATGAACACTGAAGCTTTCTTT
CASSGRGMNTEAFF
>TRBD2|TRBV7-3|TRBJ2-1
TGTGCCAGCAGCCGAGGACTAGCGGGAGTGGATGAGCAGTTCTTC
CASSRGLAGVDEQFF
>TRBD1|TRBV28|TRBJ1-6
TGTGCCAGCAGTAACCGACAGGGAGGTCGGAATTCACCCCTCCACTTT
CASSNRQGGRNSPLHF
>NA|TRBV6-1|TRBJ2-3
TGTGCCAGCAGAGGTGGGACATCAAGCACAGATACGCAGTATTTT
CASRGGTSSTDTQYF
>TRBD2|TRBV18|TRBJ2-7
TGTGCCAGCTCACCGATGACTAGCGGCGCCTACGAGCAGTACTTC
CASSPMTSGAYEQYF
>TRBD2|TRBV30|TRBJ2-7
TGTGCCTGGGGCCTAGCGGGGGCGGCGTACGACGAGCAGTACTTC
CAWGLAGAAYDEQYF
>NA|TRBV10-1|TRBJ2-7
TGCGCCAGCAGTGGAAGCGAACCCTACGAGCAGTACTTC
CASSGSEPYEQYF
>NA|TRBV18|TRBJ2-1
TGTGCCAGCTCACCCCAGGAGGGCGGCTCCTACAATGAGCAGTTCTTC
CASSPQEGGSYNEQFF
>TRBD1|TRBV5-4|TRBJ1-2
TGTGCCAGCAGCTCCAGGACAGGGGGCAACTATGGCTACACCTTC
CASSSRTGGNYGYTF
>TRBD1|TRBV4-1|TRBJ2-7
TGCGCCAGCAGCCAAGAAGGGGACAGTTCCTACGAGCAGTACTTC
CASSQEGDSSYEQYF
>NA|TRBV6-6|TRBJ1-1
TGTGCCAGTCATATGGGGGGGATGACTTTCTTT
CASHMGGMTFF
>NA|TRBV18|TRBJ2-1
TGTGCCAGCTCACCCGCGGAAAAGCAGTTCTTC
CASSPAEKQFF
>NA|TRBV5-5|TRBJ1-2
TGTGCCAGCAGCTTGGAACAGTCTTATGGCCACACCTTC
CASSLEQSYGHTF
>TRBD2|TRBV7-9|TRBJ2-1
TGTGCCAGCAGCTCTCCAGCGGGGGGGACCTACAATGAGCAGTTCTTC
CASSSPAGGTYNEQFF
>NA|TRBV4-2|TRBJ2-3
TGTGCCAGCAGCCAAGACCCCCTAGCCCTCACAGATACGCAGTATTTT
CASSQDPLALTDTQYF
>NA|TRBV7-8|TRBJ1-5
TGTGCCAGCAGCTTAGGGGAGGGGAGACGCAATCAGCCCCAGCATTTT
CASSLGEGRRNQPQHF
>TRBD1|TRBV14|TRBJ1-2
TGTGCCAGCAGCCAGACCGGGACAGGGCCCGGCTACACCTTC
CASSQTGTGPGYTF
>NA|TRBV19|TRBJ2-7
TGTGCCGGTAGTTTGCGAGAGGGGGCCTACGAGCAGTACTTC
CAGSLREGAYEQYF